The present entry profiles one T cell receptor beta chain with its context. Its antigen specificity is not known. Per-nucleotide qualities are absent, and no much larger clonotype sits a single base away. The method was the immunoSEQ multiplex PCR assay. For the multiplex PCR, a mixture combining 60 forward primers for TCR Vbeta segments and 13 reverse primers for TCR Jbeta segments was used. Amplification of the CDR3 region of rearranged TCR beta genes was performed with a multiplex PCR assay on genomic DNA. On the Illumina HiSeq System, the amplified TCR beta libraries were sequenced as 87-base-pair reads. In the authors' own workflow: Across the 640 or so repertoires, a later analysis counted some 81 million unique TCR beta chains, 8.5 million to 12 million of which were shared by at least two donors. Raw reads were error-corrected and collapsed into unique sequences by a nearest-neighbor algorithm in which closely related sequences were merged to remove PCR and sequencing errors. V, D and J gene segments were assigned by aligning CDR3 sequences to IMGT reference sequences. For a sequence to be retained, at least a six-nucleotide match to both a V gene segment and a J gene segment was required. Rearrangements were classified as productive when the CDR3 lacked stop codons and remained in frame with V and J, and all other rearrangements were classified as non-productive. Following IMGT convention, CDR3 was defined as the stretch from the second conserved V-encoded cysteine up to the conserved J-encoded phenylalanine. The earlier analysis of a few hundred of the donors excluded sequences that lacked an unambiguous match to a single V gene segment. In an earlier analysis of 587 of the donors, V segments were called functional above 56.7% productive rearrangements and were called segregating when the between-donor standard deviation exceeded 5%. To diagnose cytomegalovirus status from the catalog of TCR beta chain sequences, a statistical classification framework was built. In a later analysis, TCR nucleotide sequences were compared against IMGT/GENE-DB human TR gene sequences so that V and J genes could be assigned. Using the TCRdist pipeline, a later analysis assigned CDR3 sequences along with most-parsimonious VDJ recombination scenarios. In a later analysis, each TCR beta chain was defined by its CDR3 amino acid sequence together with its V-gene family, and reads lacking a unique V-gene family were excluded. In a later analysis, fewer than 650 highly shared, low-generation-probability nucleotide sequences were removed to address suspected cross-contamination and a sequencing artifact. In a later analysis, a clonal expansion index was calculated for each public chain from normalized within-repertoire ranks of inferred template counts. Generation probabilities in a later analysis came from a VDJ recombination model fitted to out-of-frame rearrangements, and those results were checked against IGoR. Hypergeometric tests were used in a later analysis to score TCR-TCR, TCR-HLA and TCR-CMV co-occurrence, with a repertoire-size bias correction applied to the TCR pairs. A later analysis estimated false discovery rates by permuting HLA or CMV assignments 20 times. In a later analysis, co-occurring TCRs were grouped using DBSCAN, and TCRdist sequence similarity was added for clustering within HLA-allele-positive subsets. Repertoires with fewer than 30,000 or more than 120,000 public chains were left out of co-occurrence clustering, as were about 5 repertoires with anomalous nucleotide sharing. TCRdb obtained this table from immuneACCESS and retained in-frame rearrangements with V and J assigned. These tables miss some clones; where compared with another copy, unresolved V genes account for less than half of the shortfall, and the remainder is unexplained. That table furnishes V, J and clone size, whereas the DNA furnished D and trimming. This sample holds 90,000 to 150,000 clones; roughly 77% were observed only once. The biggest ten clones account for almost 5% of the sample.

The cohort was made up of roughly 670 healthy bone marrow donors. At the time of sampling, all cohort members were nominally healthy, though unrecorded immune exposures were likely present. The donor tested CMV seropositive, placing the donor among the approximately 310 seropositive members of the cohort. A peripheral blood sample was provided by each donor, and peripheral blood mononuclear cells were used for TCR beta sequencing. Genomic DNA was extracted from the blood cell samples with the Qiagen DNeasy Blood Extraction Kit. The V end gives up 2 bases and the J end 4 bases, leaving 7 bases in the junction not matched to a gene. The CDR1 and CDR2 encoded by the germline V gene are MNHEY and SVGAGI. From cysteine to phenylalanine, the CDR3 is 15 amino acids long. CDR3 DNA is the only sequence kept; it has 45 bases, read in frame from the first base. The data derive from a study of cytomegalovirus exposure and HLA in healthy donors (dated by TCRdb to the late 2010s). Notes on the research overall: In an earlier analysis of approximately 640 of the donors, 250 to 350 Gb of sequence data and roughly 100 million unique TCR beta sequences from roughly 180 million T cells were reported. All discovery cohort repertoires had been generated on a single sequencing platform. To predict cytomegalovirus infection status, the study combined high-throughput TCR immunosequencing, statistical association of individual TCRs with disease status, and machine learning. The T cell repertoires of 666 subjects were profiled by immunosequencing and related to cytomegalovirus serostatus. The genetic ancestry cluster associated with self-reported Caucasian donors included over 80% of the 398 genotyped donors. A later genetic analysis used genome-wide SNP genotypes for 398 of the 666 donors, treating that subset as a discovery cohort. Both class I and class II loci were covered by HLA typing, at four-digit resolution. Rather than drawing on any new phenotypic data, the later analysis identified candidate immune exposures from TCR beta sequences and the way those sequences occurred across donors. Five DR-DQ haplotypes were treated as single units for association and clustering because of strong linkage in the cohort. Donor age, sex, ethnicity and CMV serostatus were compiled alongside the repertoire data. Typing coverage differed by locus: A, B, C, DRB1 and DQB1 were typed in roughly 629-630 donors, DQA1 in 522, DPA1 in roughly 590, and DPB1 in 450 to 490. In addition to the first cohort of 500 to 850 subjects, a separate validation cohort of about 120 different subjects was used. Across about 380 genotyped donors of the cohort, an average of about 240,000 unique TCR beta nucleotide sequences per donor were sequenced, and 15% to 20% of those sequences were non-productive. To study patterns of TCR occurrence, a later analysis re-analyzed previously published TCR beta repertoires from 500 to 850 donors and added high-resolution HLA genotyping. To decide whether each TCR beta V gene segment behaved as functional or pseudogenic, an earlier analysis of some 600 of the donors relied on high-throughput TCR beta sequencing. An early release covering roughly 600 HLA-typed donors comprised 250 to 350 gigabases of sequencing data and approximately 80 million unique TCR sequences. The study was designed to test whether signatures of past pathogen exposure could be identified by cataloging public T cell receptors.

Overall study outcomes, separate from this receptor: The authors suggested that the approach could potentially be generalized to other disease states and immunological phenotypes. A later genetic analysis reported fewer N-insertions in productive TCRs among donors in an Asian-associated ancestry cluster than the roughly 700-donor mean. In vitro tests confirmed that three of the cytomegalovirus-associated TCR beta chains recognize cytomegalovirus antigens. Cytomegalovirus status was reported to be diagnosed by the classifier with high specificity and sensitivity in both the original and validation cohorts. In a later analysis, around 17,000 TCR beta sequences were associated with specific HLA alleles at a false discovery rate of 0.05. A further reported finding was that TCR beta sequences accurately predicted the HLA-A and HLA-B alleles for most subjects in the first cohort. A later analysis found that most CMV-associated TCR beta chains appeared HLA-restricted, with HLA associations seemingly driven largely by CMV exposure. In a later analysis, TCR association rates were found to vary across HLA loci, with the most associated TCRs seen for DRB1 alleles and the fewest for HLA-C alleles. A later analysis reported that several top co-occurrence clusters appeared linked to parvovirus B19, influenza, CMV and Epstein-Barr virus. A cluster of highly shared sequence variants was judged likely to be a technical artifact of the sequencing pipeline. Correlated functional status among segregating V segments might reflect linkage disequilibrium, but an unknown experimental factor could not be ruled out. A later genetic analysis associated a missense DCLRE1C variant with V-gene and J-gene trimming of TCR beta chains, and an independent cohort replicated the association. The study gave a list of roughly 150 TCR beta chains associated with cytomegalovirus. Only TCR beta chains were sequenced in this cohort, and the absence of alpha or paired-chain data limited detectable features. HLA typing was unavailable for some donors at each locus, so association tests used only the typed subset. Presence/absence analyses assumed roughly uniform sequencing depth across donors, an assumption that may not hold. The earlier analysis of nearly 600 of the donors excluded some 15 rarely observed V segments, including chromosome 9 orphons, because counts were too low. An earlier analysis of some 560 of the donors showed that most TCR beta V segments appeared in productive rearrangements either about 87% or about 30% of the time, which broadly matched IMGT annotations. Some IMGT-functional V segments, including TRBV6-2 and TRBV6-3, could not be distinguished by the 87-base-pair reads and were therefore excluded. In a later analysis, HLA-associated TCR beta chains showed more clonal expansion and lower generation probabilities than non-associated chains that were equally common. Across donors, most TCR sequences were observed very rarely, whereas some public TCRs were present in many individuals. Immune exposure information for the cohort was limited to CMV serostatus. Assigning TCR associations to individual alleles was difficult when HLA alleles, especially DR and DQ, strongly co-occurred.

The sequenced sample consisted of PBMCs. Rearrangement joined TRBV6-5 to TRBJ2-5; the junction holds 7 bases that match TRBD1. The TCR sequence derives from a man aged 50 to 59 in good health and CMV-seropositive. At the DNA level, the sequence is TGTGCCAGCAGTTACACGAGGGGGCGAGGAGAGACCCAGTACTTC. Translated, this gives CASSYTRGRGETQYF.